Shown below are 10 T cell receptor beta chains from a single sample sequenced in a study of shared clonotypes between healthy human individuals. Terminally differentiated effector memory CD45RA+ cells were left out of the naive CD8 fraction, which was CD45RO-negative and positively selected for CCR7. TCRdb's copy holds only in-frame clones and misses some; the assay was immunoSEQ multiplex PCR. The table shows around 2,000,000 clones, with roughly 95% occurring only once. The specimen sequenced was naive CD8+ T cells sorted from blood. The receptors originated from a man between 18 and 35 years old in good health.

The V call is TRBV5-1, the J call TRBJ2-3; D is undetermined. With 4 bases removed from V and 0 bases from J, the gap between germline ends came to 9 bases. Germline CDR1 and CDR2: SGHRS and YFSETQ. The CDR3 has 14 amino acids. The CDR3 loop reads CASSPRSSTDTQYF. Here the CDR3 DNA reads TGCGCCAGCAGCCCCCGAAGTAGCACAGATACGCAGTATTTT. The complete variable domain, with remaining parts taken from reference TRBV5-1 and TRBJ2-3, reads KAGVTQTPRYLIKTRGQQVTLSCSPISGHRSVSWYQQTPGQGLQFLFEYFSETQRNKGNFPGRFSGRQFSNSRSEMNVSTLELGDSALYLCASSPRSSTDTQYFGPGTRLTVL.

The CDR3 DNA reads as TGCGCCAGCAGCCAAGGGTCGAACGGGAGGTCCGAGCAGTACTTC. Translated, it gives CASSQGSNGRSEQYF. The chain combines TRBV4-1 with TRBJ2-7; TRBD2 matches at 7 bases. The CDR3 spans 15 residues. J lost 6 bases, V lost 1 base, and 9 bases had no gene match. Germline V gene data show CDR1 as MGHRA and CDR2 as YSYEKL.

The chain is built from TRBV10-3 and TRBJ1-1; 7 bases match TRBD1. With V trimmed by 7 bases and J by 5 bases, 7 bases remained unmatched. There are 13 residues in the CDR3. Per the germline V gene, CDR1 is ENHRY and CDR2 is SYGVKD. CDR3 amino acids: CAINARGGTEAFF. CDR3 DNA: TGTGCCATCAATGCCAGGGGGGGAACTGAAGCTTTCTTT.

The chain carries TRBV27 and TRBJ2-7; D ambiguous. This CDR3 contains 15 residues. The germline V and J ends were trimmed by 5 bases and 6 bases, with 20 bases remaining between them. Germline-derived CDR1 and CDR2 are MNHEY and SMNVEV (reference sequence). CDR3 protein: CASSPSLGNPREQYF. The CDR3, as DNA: TGTGCCAGCAGTCCAAGTTTAGGGAACCCCCGCGAGCAGTACTTC.

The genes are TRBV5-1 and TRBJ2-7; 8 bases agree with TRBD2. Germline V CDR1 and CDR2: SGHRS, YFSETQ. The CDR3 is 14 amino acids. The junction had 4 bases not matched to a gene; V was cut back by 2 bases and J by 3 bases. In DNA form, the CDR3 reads TGCGCCAGCAGCTTCGGAGCGGGAGACTACGAGCAGTACTTC. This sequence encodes CASSFGAGDYEQYF. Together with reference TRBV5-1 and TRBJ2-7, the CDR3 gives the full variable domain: KAGVTQTPRYLIKTRGQQVTLSCSPISGHRSVSWYQQTPGQGLQFLFEYFSETQRNKGNFPGRFSGRQFSNSRSEMNVSTLELGDSALYLCASSFGAGDYEQYFGPGTRLTVT.

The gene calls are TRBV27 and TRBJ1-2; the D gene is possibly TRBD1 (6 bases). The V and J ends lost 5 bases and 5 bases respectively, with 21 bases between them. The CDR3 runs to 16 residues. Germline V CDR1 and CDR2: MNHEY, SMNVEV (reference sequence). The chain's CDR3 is CASSIGQFPSPYGYTF. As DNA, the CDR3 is TGTGCCAGCAGTATTGGACAGTTCCCCTCTCCTTATGGCTACACCTTC.

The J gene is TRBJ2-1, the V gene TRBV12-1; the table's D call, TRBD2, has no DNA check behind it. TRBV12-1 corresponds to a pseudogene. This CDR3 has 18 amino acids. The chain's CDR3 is CASSFGALSSGRAGGSFF. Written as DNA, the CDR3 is TGTGCCAGCAGCTTTGGGGCGTTGTCGAGCGGGAGGGCCGGAGGGTCGTTCTTC.

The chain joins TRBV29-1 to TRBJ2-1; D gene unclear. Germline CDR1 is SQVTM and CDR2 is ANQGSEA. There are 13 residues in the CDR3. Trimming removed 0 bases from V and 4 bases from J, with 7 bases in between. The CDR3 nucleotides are TGCAGCGTTGAAGAGAAAGGGTACAATGAGCAGTTCTTC. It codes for CSVEEKGYNEQFF.

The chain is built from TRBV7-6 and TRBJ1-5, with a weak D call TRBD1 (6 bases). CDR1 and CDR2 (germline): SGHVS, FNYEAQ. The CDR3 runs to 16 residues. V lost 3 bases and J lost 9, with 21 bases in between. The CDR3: CASSFSGARSLPPQHF. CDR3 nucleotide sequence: TGTGCCAGCAGCTTTTCAGGGGCGAGGTCGTTACCGCCCCAGCATTTT.

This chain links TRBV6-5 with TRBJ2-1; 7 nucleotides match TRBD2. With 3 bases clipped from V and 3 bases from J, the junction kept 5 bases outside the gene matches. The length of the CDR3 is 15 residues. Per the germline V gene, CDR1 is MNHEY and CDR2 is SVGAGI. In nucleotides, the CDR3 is TGTGCCAGCAGTTATACGGCTAGCGGCTACAATGAGCAGTTCTTC. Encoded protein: CASSYTASGYNEQFF.